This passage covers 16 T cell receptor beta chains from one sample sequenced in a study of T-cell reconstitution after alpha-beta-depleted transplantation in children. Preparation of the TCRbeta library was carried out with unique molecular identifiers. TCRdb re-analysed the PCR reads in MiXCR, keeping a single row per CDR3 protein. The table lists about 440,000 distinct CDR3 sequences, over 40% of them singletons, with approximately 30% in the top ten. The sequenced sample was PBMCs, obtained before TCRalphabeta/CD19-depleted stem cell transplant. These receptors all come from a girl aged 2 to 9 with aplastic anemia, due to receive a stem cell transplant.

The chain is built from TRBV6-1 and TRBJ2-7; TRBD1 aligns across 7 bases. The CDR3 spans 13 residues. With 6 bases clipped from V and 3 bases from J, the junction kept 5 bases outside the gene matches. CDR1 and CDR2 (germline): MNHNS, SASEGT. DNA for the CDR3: TGTGCCAGCAGCAGGGACAGCGTCTACGAGCAGTACTTC. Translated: CASSRDSVYEQYF.

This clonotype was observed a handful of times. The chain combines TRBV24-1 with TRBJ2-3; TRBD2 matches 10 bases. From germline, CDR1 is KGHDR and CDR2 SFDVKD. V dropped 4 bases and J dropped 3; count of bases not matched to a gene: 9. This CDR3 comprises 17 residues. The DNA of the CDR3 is TGTGCCACCAGTGACCCTGCGCCGGGACTAGCGACAGATACGCAGTATTTT. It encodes CATSDPAPGLATDTQYF.

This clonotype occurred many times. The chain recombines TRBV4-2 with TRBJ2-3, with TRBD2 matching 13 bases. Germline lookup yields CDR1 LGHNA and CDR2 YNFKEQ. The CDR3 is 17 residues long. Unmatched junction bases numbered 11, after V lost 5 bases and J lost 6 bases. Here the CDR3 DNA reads TGTGCCAGCAGCGCACCCGGGACTAGCGGGATTTTTGATACGCAGTATTTT. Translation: CASSAPGTSGIFDTQYF.

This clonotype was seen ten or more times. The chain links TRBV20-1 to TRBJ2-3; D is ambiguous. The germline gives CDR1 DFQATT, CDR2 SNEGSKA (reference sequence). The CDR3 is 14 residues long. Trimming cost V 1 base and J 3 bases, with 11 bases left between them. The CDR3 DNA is TGCAGTGCTAGAGTTGTAGGTGGTACAGATACGCAGTATTTT. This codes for CSARVVGGTDTQYF.

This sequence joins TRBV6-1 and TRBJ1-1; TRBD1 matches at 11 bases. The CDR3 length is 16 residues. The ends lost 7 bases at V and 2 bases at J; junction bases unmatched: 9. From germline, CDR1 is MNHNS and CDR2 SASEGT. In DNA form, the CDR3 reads TGTGCCAGCAACCACAGGGGGACAGGGGGTAACACTGAAGCTTTCTTT. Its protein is CASNHRGTGGNTEAFF.

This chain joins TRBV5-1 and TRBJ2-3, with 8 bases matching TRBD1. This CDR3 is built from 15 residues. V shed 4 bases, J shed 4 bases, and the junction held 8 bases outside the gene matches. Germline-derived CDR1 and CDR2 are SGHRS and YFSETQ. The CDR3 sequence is CASSPTGDPADTQYF. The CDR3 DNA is TGCGCCAGCAGCCCGACAGGGGATCCGGCAGATACGCAGTATTTT.

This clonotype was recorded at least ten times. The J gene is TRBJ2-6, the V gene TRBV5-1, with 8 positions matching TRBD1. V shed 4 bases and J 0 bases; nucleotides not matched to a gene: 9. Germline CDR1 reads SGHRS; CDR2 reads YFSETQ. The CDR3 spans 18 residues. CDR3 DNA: TGCGCCAGCAGCGAACCGGGACAGGCGATCTCTGGGGCCAACGTCCTGACTTTC. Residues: CASSEPGQAISGANVLTF.

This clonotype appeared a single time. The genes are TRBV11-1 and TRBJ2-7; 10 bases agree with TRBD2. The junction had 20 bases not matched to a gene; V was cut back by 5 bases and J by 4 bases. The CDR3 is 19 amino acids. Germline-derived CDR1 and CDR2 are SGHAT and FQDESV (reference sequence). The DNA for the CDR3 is TGTGCCAGCAGCCATTCCCGGTTAGCGGGAGGAGGGGCCTATTACGAGCAGTACTTC. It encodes CASSHSRLAGGGAYYEQYF.

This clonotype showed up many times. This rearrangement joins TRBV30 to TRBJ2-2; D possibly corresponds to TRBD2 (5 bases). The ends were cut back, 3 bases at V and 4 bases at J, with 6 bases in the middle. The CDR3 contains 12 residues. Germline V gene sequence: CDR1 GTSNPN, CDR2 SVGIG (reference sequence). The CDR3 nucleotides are TGTGCCTGGAGGAGGGCCACCGGGGAGCTGTTTTTT. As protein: CAWRRATGELFF.

DNA for the CDR3: TGTGCCAGCGTCATAGGGGGGCTAGGAGCTTTCTTT. Protein product: CASVIGGLGAFF. The chain uses TRBV12-3 or TRBV12-4 and TRBJ1-1; D may be TRBD1 (6 bases). CDR3 length: 12 amino acids. The ends were cut back, 8 bases at V and 10 bases at J, with 17 bases in the middle.

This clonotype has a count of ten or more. CDR3 DNA sequence: TGCAGTGCCGAAAGGACTGATACGCAGTATTTT. This encodes CSAERTDTQYF. V and J are TRBV20-1 and TRBJ2-3; D is perhaps TRBD2 (5 bases). Trimming removed 6 bases at V and 6 bases at J, with 10 bases between. Germline values: CDR1 DFQATT, CDR2 SNEGSKA (reference sequence). This CDR3 is built from 11 residues.

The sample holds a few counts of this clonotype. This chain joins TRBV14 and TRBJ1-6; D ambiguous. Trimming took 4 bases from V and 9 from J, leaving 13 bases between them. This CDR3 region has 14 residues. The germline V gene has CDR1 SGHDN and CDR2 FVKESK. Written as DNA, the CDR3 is TGTGCCAGCAGCCTGACATTCGGGCCTTCACCCCTCCACTTT. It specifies CASSLTFGPSPLHF.

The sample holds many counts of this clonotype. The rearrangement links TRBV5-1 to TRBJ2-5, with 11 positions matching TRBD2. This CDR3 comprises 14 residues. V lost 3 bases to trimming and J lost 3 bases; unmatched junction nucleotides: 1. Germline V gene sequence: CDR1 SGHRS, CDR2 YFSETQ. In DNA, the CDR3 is TGCGCCAGCAGCTCGGGACTAGCGGAAGAGACCCAGTACTTC. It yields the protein CASSSGLAEETQYF.

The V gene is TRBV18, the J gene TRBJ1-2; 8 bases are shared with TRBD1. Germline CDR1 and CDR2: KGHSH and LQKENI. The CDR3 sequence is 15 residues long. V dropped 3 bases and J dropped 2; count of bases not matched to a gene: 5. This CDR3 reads CASSPRDRRNYGYTF. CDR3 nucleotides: TGTGCCAGCTCACCCCGGGACAGGAGAAACTATGGCTACACCTTC. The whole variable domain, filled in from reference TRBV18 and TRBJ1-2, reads NAGVMQNPRHLVRRRGQEARLRCSPMKGHSHVYWYRQLPEEGLKFMVYLQKENIIDESGMPKERFSAEFPKEGPSILRIQQVVRGDSAAYFCASSPRDRRNYGYTFGSGTRLTVV.

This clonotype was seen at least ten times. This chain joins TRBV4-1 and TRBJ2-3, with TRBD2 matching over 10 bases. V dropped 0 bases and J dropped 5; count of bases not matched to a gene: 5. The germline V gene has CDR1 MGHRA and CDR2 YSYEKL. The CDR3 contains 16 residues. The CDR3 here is CASSQETSGMRDTQYF. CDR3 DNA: TGCGCCAGCAGCCAAGAAACTAGCGGGATGCGAGATACGCAGTATTTT.

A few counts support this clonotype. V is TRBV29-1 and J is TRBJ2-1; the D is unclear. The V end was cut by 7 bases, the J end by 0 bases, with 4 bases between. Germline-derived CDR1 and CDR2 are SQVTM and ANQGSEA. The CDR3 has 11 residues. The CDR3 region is CSADSYNEQFF. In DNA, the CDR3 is TGCAGCGCCGACTCCTACAATGAGCAGTTCTTC.